This T cell receptor beta chain was identified during a study of CD8 T cells in ankylosing spondylitis. Findings and limits, study-wide: The study looked at matched synovial fluid samples from ankylosing spondylitis patients. Disease-linked clones were reported to be significantly enriched there. The disease-linked clones had a CD8+ phenotype and low blood frequencies. A TCR beta motif of seven or eight highly homologous variants appeared characteristic of ankylosing spondylitis blood.

By quantitative 5'-RACE with molecular barcodes, the TCR beta libraries were made. TCRdb processed the 5' RACE reads anew with MiXCR; each CDR3 protein has one entry. The sample has hundreds of thousands of distinct CDR3 sequences; less than 25% are singletons. As for this clonotype: Antigen unknown.

The V and J ends lost 3 bases and 1 base, in that order; junction bases with no gene match: 12. The CDR3 contains 18 residues. CDR1 is SGHTA and CDR2 is FQGNSA in the germline V gene. Sequencing input: blood, either unsorted or a sorted T cell fraction (not recorded which). The TCR was taken from a female donor with ankylosing spondylitis or in good health (not recorded which). This chain links TRBV7-2 with TRBJ2-3; 8 positions agree with TRBD2. This CDR3 reads CASSLRGRRGVRTDTQYF. In DNA, the CDR3 is TGTGCCAGCAGCTTGCGCGGGAGGAGGGGGGTTCGCACAGATACGCAGTATTTT.